This T cell receptor (beta chain) was documented in a study of identical twins. Template switching added a universal primer site; cDNA carried unique molecular identifiers. Using its own MiXCR run on the 5' RACE reads, TCRdb lists one record per CDR3 protein. The sample has a few hundred thousand distinct CDR3 sequences, roughly 20% seen once. Every one of the donors was a healthy Caucasian. Findings and limits, study-wide: Cord blood beta clonotypes that were abundant carried fewer insertions, and memory repertoires showed no such trend. Cross-sectional statistical analysis was relied on for the conclusions, without the same donors being followed.

This clonotype was recorded many times. Its target is not known. The clonotype was recovered from a man aged 45-60 years in good health. Sequenced material: naive T cells sorted from blood.

The CDR3, as DNA: TGTGCCAGCAGCTTAAGCCCGGTCAAGCACACAGATACGCAGTATTTT. It encodes CASSLSPVKHTDTQYF. The genes are TRBV7-2 and TRBJ2-3; D remains ambiguous. Looked up from germline, CDR1 is SGHTA and CDR2 is FQGNSA. Trimming took 2 bases from V and 2 from J, leaving 14 bases between them. The CDR3 covers 16 residues.